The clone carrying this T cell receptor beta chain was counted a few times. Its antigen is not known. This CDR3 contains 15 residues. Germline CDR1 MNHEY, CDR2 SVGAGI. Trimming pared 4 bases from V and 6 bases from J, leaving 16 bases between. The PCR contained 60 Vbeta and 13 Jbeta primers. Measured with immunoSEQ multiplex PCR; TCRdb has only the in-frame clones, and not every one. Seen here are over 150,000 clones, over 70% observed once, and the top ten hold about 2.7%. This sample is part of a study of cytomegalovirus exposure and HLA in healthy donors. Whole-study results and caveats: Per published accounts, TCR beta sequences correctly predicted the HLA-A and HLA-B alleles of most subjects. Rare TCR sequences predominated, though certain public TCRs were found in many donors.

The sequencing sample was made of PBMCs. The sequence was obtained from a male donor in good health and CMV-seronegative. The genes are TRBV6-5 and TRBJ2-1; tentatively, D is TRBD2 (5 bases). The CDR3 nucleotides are TGTGCCAGCAGTTCGCCTAGCCGGCGTGGCAATGAGCAGTTCTTC. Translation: CASSSPSRRGNEQFF.